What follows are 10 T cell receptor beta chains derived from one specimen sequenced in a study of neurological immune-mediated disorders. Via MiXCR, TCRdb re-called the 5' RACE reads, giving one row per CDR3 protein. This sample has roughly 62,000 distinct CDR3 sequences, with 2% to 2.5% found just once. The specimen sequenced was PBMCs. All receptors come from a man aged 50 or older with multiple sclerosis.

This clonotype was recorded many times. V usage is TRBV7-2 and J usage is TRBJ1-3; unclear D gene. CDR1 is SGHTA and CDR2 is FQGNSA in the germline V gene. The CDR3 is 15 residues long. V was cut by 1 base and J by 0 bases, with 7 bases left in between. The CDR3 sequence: CASSLGTVSGNTIYF. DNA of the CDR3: TGTGCCAGCAGCTTAGGGACGGTCTCTGGAAACACCATATATTTT.

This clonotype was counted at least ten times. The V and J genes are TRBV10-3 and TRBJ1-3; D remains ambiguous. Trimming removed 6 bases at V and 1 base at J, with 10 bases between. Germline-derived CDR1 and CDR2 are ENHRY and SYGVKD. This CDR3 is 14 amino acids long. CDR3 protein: CAISEAGSGNTIYF. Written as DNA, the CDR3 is TGTGCCATCAGCGAGGCGGGGTCTGGAAACACCATATATTTT.

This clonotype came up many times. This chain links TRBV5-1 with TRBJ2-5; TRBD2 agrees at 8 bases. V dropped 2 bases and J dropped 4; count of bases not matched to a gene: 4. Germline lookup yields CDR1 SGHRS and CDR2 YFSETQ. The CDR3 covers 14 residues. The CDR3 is CASSFTSGGETQYF. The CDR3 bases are TGCGCCAGCAGCTTTACTAGCGGCGGAGAGACCCAGTACTTC.

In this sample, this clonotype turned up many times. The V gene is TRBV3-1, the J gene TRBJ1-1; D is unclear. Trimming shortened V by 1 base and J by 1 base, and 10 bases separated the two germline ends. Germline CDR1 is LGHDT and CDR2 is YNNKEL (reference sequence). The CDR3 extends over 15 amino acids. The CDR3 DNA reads TGTGCCAGCAGCCAAGGATACACAGAGAACACTGAAGCTTTCTTT. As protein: CASSQGYTENTEAFF.

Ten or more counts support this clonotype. Here the CDR3 reads CASRGTGGFVGNQPQHF. CDR3 nucleotides: TGTGCCAGCAGGGGGACAGGGGGCTTTGTCGGCAATCAGCCCCAGCATTTT. The chain recombines TRBV12-3 or TRBV12-4 with TRBJ1-5; 12 positions match TRBD1. CDR3 length equals 17 residues. V was clipped by 6 bases and J by 2 bases; unmatched bases: 8.

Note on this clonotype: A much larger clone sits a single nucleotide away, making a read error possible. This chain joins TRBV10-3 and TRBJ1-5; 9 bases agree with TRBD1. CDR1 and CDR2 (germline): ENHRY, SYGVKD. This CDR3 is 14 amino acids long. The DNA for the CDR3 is TGTGCCATCAGTGGGGACAGGGACAGGCAGCCCCAGAATTTT. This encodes CAISGDRDRQPQNF.

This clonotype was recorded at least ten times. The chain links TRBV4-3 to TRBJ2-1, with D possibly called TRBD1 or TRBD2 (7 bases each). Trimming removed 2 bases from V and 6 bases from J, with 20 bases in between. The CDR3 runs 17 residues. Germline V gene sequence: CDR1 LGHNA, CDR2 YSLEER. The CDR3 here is CASSQRQGGSLGNEQFF. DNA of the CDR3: TGCGCCAGCAGCCAACGACAGGGAGGGAGTCTCGGCAATGAGCAGTTCTTC.

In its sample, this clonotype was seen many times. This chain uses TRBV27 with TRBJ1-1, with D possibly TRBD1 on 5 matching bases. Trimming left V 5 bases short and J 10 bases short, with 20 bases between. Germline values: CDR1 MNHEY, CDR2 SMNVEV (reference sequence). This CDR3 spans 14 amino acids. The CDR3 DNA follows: TGTGCCAGCAGTCAACCCGGGACTCGGAGGGGAGCTTTCTTT. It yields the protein CASSQPGTRRGAFF.

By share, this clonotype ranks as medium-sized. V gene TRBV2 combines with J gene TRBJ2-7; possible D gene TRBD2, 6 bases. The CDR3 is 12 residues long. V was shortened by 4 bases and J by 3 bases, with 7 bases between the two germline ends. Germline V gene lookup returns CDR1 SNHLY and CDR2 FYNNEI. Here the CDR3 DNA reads TGTGCCAGCAGTGCGGGGGTCTACGAGCAGTACTTC. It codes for CASSAGVYEQYF.

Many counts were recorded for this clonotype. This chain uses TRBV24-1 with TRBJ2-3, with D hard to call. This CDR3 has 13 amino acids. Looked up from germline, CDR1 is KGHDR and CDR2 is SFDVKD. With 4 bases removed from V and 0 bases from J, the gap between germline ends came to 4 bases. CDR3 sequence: CATSDSSTDTQYF. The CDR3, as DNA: TGTGCCACCAGTGACAGTAGCACAGATACGCAGTATTTT.